The rows below give T cell receptor beta chains drawn from one sample of a study of a mutant IDH1 vaccine in newly diagnosed glioma. For these receptors, no antigen is known. TCRdb keeps only in-frame clones here, not all; method: immunoSEQ multiplex PCR. The sample shows about 67,000 clones, 84% of them seen only once. Specimen: PBMCs, collected from a glioma patient whose treatment included an IDH1 peptide vaccine. The receptors were sampled from a man between 18 and 35 years old with glioma. The CDR3 runs from the conserved cysteine through the conserved F or W. D genes are given only for firm matches. Expanded clones get a size class; other rows say once, few or many, or leave the size out.

j_call,clone_size,v_call,d_call,cdr3_nt,cdr3_aa
TRBJ1-5,.,TRBV7-9,TRBD1,TGTGCCAGCAGGGACGGACAGGCTAGCAATCAGCCCCAGCATTTT,CASRDGQASNQPQHF
TRBJ1-1,.,TRBV20-1,.,TGCAGTGCTAGTGGCCGCACTGAAGCTTTCTTT,CSASGRTEAFF
TRBJ2-3,.,TRBV2,.,TGTGCCAGCAGTGCCCCCTTCTCTCCGGCAGATACGCAGTATTTT,CASSAPFSPADTQYF
TRBJ1-4,.,TRBV5-1,TRBD1,TGCGCCAGCAGCCGGACAGGGTACAATGAAAAACTGTTTTTT,CASSRTGYNEKLFF
TRBJ2-6,.,TRBV5-1,.,TGCGCCAGCAGCTTGGCCTGGCCTTTCGCCAACGTCCTGACTTTC,CASSLAWPFANVLTF
TRBJ2-2,.,TRBV2,.,TGTGCCAGCAGCGGGACTCAAGATCCCGGGGAGCTGTTTTTT,CASSGTQDPGELFF
TRBJ1-2,.,TRBV4-3,TRBD1,TGCGCCAGCAGCCTTTTGACAGGGGGCTATGGCTACACCTTC,CASSLLTGGYGYTF
TRBJ1-5,few,TRBV6-6,.,TGTGCCAGCAGTTACTCTGGGGGGCAAGGGCAGCCCCAGCATTTT,CASSYSGGQGQPQHF
TRBJ1-1,.,TRBV6-6,.,TGTGCCAGCACCCGAAACCTTAAAGATGAAGCTTTCTTT,CASTRNLKDEAFF
TRBJ2-5,once,TRBV7-9,.,TGTGCCAGCAGCCCGTCGGGCGGGCTCGGCGAGACCCAGTACTTC,CASSPSGGLGETQYF
TRBJ1-1,.,TRBV30,.,TGTGCCTGGAGTCCCCTGGTTAGACCGATGAACACTGAAGCTTTCTTT,CAWSPLVRPMNTEAFF
TRBJ2-7,.,TRBV6-1,.,TGTGCCAGCAGTCTCCACAGCGCGACCTACGAGCAGTACTTC,CASSLHSATYEQYF
TRBJ1-4,few,TRBV18,.,TGTGCCAGCTCAGTCGGACAGAGGAATGAAAAACTGTTTTTT,CASSVGQRNEKLFF
TRBJ1-4,once,TRBV5-1,.,TGCGCCAGCAGCTCGGGTGCAACTAATGAAAAACTGTTTTTT,CASSSGATNEKLFF
TRBJ1-1,.,TRBV6-1,.,TGTGCCAGCAGTAAGGACAGATTTGAAGCTTTCTTT,CASSKDRFEAFF
TRBJ2-7,.,TRBV28,TRBD2,TGTGCCAGCAGACCCGATCGGGGGGTGGAAGGGTATAGTGTCTACGAGCAGTACTTC,CASRPDRGVEGYSVYEQYF
TRBJ1-2,few,TRBV6-6,.,TGTGCCAGCAGTTACTCAGGGGACGGAGGCTACACCTTC,CASSYSGDGGYTF
TRBJ1-5,few,TRBV6-6,.,TGTGCCAGCAGTTACAATTTGGGGAGTTATCAGCCCCAGCATTTT,CASSYNLGSYQPQHF
TRBJ2-1,.,TRBV19,.,TGTGCCAGTAGTGGAAAGAACAATGAGCAGTTCTTC,CASSGKNNEQFF
TRBJ1-4,.,TRBV25-1,.,TGTGCCAGCAGTGACACGCCAAGGATTGCAACTAATGAAAAACTGTTTTTT,CASSDTPRIATNEKLFF
TRBJ1-2,.,TRBV18,.,TGTGCCAGCTCACCACGTAAGGGGACCATTGGCGTCTATGGCTACACCTTC,CASSPRKGTIGVYGYTF
TRBJ2-1,.,TRBV30,TRBD1,TGTGCCTTTAGTCCGGGACAGTCCTACAATGAGCAGTTCTTC,CAFSPGQSYNEQFF